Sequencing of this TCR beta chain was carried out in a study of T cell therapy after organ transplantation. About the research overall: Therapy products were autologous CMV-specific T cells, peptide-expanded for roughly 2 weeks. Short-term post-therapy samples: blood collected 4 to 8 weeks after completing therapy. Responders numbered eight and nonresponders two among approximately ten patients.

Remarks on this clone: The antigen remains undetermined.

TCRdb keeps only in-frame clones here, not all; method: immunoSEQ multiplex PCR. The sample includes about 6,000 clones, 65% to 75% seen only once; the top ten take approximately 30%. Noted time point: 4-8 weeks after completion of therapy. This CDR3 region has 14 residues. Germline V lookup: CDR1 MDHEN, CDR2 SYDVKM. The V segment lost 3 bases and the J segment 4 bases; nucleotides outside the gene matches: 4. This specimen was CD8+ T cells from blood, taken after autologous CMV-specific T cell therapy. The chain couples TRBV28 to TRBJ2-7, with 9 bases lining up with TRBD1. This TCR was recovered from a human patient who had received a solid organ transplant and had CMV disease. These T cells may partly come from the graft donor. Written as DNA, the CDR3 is TGTGCCAGCAGTTTCGGGACAGGGTATTACGAGCAGTACTTC. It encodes CASSFGTGYYEQYF.